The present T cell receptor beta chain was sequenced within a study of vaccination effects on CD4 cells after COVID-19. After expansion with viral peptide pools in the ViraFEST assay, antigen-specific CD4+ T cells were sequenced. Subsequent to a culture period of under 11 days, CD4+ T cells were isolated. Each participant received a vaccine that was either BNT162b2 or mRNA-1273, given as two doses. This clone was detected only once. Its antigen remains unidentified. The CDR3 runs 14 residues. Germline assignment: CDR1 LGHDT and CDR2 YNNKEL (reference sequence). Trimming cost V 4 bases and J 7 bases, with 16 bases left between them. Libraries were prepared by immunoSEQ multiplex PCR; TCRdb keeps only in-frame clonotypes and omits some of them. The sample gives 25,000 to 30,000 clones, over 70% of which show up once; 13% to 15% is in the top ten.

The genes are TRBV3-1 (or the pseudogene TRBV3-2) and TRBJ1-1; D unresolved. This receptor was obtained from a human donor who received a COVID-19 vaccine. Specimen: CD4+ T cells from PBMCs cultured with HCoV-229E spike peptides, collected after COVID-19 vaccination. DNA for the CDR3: TGTGCCAGCAGCCTCCAGACGGGAGGAGATGAAGCTTTCTTT. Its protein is CASSLQTGGDEAFF.